This TCR beta chain is drawn from a study of post-analysis software for immune sequencing data (dated by TCRdb to the mid-2010s). Notes on the research overall: Relapsing-remitting, secondary progressive and progressive-relapsing multiple sclerosis were recorded as disease courses, and subtype annotation was lacking for some patients. Patient repertoires were compared against over ten previously published healthy control repertoires from donors aged roughly 6 to 25 years. A subset of samples was prepared in parallel using single-end sample barcoding, then pooled and co-amplified after Illumina adapter ligation.

To demonstrate the VDJtools post-analysis software, the study profiled TCR beta repertoires from the peripheral blood of around 13 young patients with multiple sclerosis. The patients with multiple sclerosis were children and adolescents between roughly 6 and 17 years of age. Library preparation was by PCR. Sequencer: Illumina HiSeq 2500. Unique molecular identifiers were incorporated into TCR beta cDNA libraries to reduce PCR and sequencing biases. Every 1 to 10 million input T cells yielded some 500,000 cDNA molecules, meaning each molecule approximated one T cell. Patient libraries were prepared and sequenced with the same protocol used for the earlier healthy control dataset. Samples belonging to the same batch were prepared together, multiplexed and sequenced on a shared HiSeq lane. The study's processing was this. MIGEC handled the raw barcoded reads, throwing out single-read molecular identifier groups before consensus assembly and CDR3 extraction. VDJtools was used for post-analysis of the clonotype tables, and diversity was normalized by down-sampling every dataset to the size of the smallest sample. In repertoire overlap clustering, CDR3 amino acid sequences, but not nucleotide sequences, were matched to correct batch-related cross-sample contamination. TCRdb reprocessed the public reads (quality trimming at Q25 with fastp, clone calling with MiXCR) and kept in-frame beta chains. Rows merge per CDR3 protein into single entries with the most common DNA and genes. TCRdb's processing, not the authors' own work, is the source of the V and J calls. This sample lists around 200,000 distinct CDR3 sequences; over 25% were detected once. Roughly 3.4% of the sample is held by the ten biggest clonotypes.

V trim: 4 bases; J trim: 15 bases; unmatched bases: 17. Measured from the cysteine to the phenylalanine, the CDR3 is 17 residues long. Only the CDR3 DNA is retained, 51 bases long and in frame from the first base. CDR1 and CDR2, per the germline V gene (reference sequence), are LGHDT and YNNKEL. The study at large found these results: Strong co-clustering of samples prepared in the same batch was shown by direct clustering with F measure, prompting a batch-effect correction. Four to six TRBV segments, including TRBV5-6, TRBV5-1 and TRBV20-1, were significantly more frequent in patients than controls. Compared with controls, multiple sclerosis patients had significantly lower normalized Chao1 diversity, a finding suggesting substantial peripheral T-cell clonal expansion. The control group was slightly older than the multiple sclerosis patient group.

As to this clonotype: Its target antigen remains unknown. Base-call qualities are not available, and no considerably larger clone is one nucleotide away.

The chain was built from TRBV3-1 and TRBJ2-1, and 14 junctional nucleotides match TRBD2. Sequenced: blood. The receptor's source is a girl younger than 18 with multiple sclerosis. The DNA sequence follows: TGTGCCAGCAGCCCCCGACCGGGGACTAGCGGGGGTGGGGATGGGTTCTTC. It encodes CASSPRPGTSGGGDGFF.